These 8 T cell receptor beta chains share one sample of origin, sequenced in a study of T cells in Graves' hyperthyroidism and ophthalmopathy (dated by TCRdb to about 2019). Receptors were amplified or captured by multiplex PCR. Instrument used: Illumina HiSeq 2000. TCR beta CDR3 regions were amplified from RNA transcripts. For the first round of RT-PCR on the TCR CDR3, the HTBI primer set was used together with the Qiagen OneStep RT-PCR kit. The public reads were reanalyzed by TCRdb: fastp trimming at Q25, MiXCR alignment, in-frame beta chains only. Each entry is one CDR3 protein sequence, shown with its most common DNA and genes. For this sample the table gives some 490,000 distinct CDR3 sequences, of which less than 25% were detected only once. About 53% of the sample is in the top ten clones. Sequencing was carried out using blood. Every receptor here comes from a woman in her seventies with Graves' ophthalmopathy.

This clonotype was observed at least ten times. The chain has TRBV27 and TRBJ1-5, with D uncertain. Trimming left V 3 bases short and J 4 bases short, with 10 bases between. The CDR3 extends over 14 amino acids. Germline V lookup: CDR1 MNHEY, CDR2 SMNVEV (reference sequence). The CDR3: CASSFYWVNQPQHF. CDR3 nucleotide sequence: TGTGCCAGCAGTTTTTATTGGGTAAATCAGCCCCAGCATTTT.

This clonotype was found many times. CDR3 protein: CASSPGGAGTEAFF. CDR3 DNA: TGTGCCAGCAGCCCAGGGGGCGCGGGCACTGAAGCTTTCTTT. The chain joins TRBV3-1 to TRBJ1-1, with 8 bases aligning to TRBD1. Per germline, CDR1 LGHDT and CDR2 YNNKEL (reference sequence). This CDR3 region has 14 residues. V shed 4 bases and J 4 bases; nucleotides not matched to a gene: 5.

The genes are TRBV20-1 and TRBJ2-2; 9 nucleotides match TRBD2. CDR1 is DFQATT, CDR2 SNEGSKA, per germline (reference sequence). J lost 0 bases, V lost 6 bases, and 5 bases had no gene match. This CDR3 has 15 residues. The CDR3 DNA is TGCAGTGCCTCGACTAGCGGCGCGAACACCGGGGAGCTGTTTTTT. It is translated as CSASTSGANTGELFF.

The chain couples TRBV12-3 or TRBV12-4 to TRBJ2-1; D uncertain. V shed 5 bases and J shed 0 bases, with 14 bases lying between them. The CDR3 has 16 amino acids. CDR3 DNA sequence: TGTGCCAGCAGTCCGATGGCCCTGAGCTCCTACAATGAGCAGTTCTTC. It is translated as CASSPMALSSYNEQFF.

The rearrangement uses TRBV12-3 or TRBV12-4 and TRBJ2-2; 9 nucleotides agree with TRBD1. V trimming: 5 bases; J trimming: 4 bases; junction bases outside the gene matches: 5. The CDR3 loop spans 15 amino acids. CDR3 in DNA: TGTGCCAGCAGTCTAGGGACAGGGAGCACCGGGGAGCTGTTTTTT. Protein sequence: CASSLGTGSTGELFF.

Remarks on this clonotype: The junction departs from the called germline gene at one end, perhaps through a read error. The rearrangement uses TRBV6-2 or TRBV6-3 and TRBJ2-7; maybe TRBD2 (7 bases). Germline V gives CDR1 MNHEY, CDR2 SVGEGT. This CDR3 region has 17 residues. CDR3: CASGYPIRGGDPYEQYF. CDR3 nucleotides: TGTGCCAGCGGTTACCCCATCAGAGGGGGGGATCCCTACGAGCAGTACTTC.

The chain combines TRBV3-1 with TRBJ2-1; 7 nucleotides align to TRBD2. The CDR3 has 16 amino acids. From germline, CDR1 is LGHDT and CDR2 YNNKEL (reference sequence). J lost 6 bases, V lost 4 bases, and 12 bases had no gene match. The CDR3 DNA sequence: TGTGCCAGCAGCCGACAAGCGGGAAGAACCTTCAATGAGCAGTTCTTC. It translates to CASSRQAGRTFNEQFF.

This clonotype was recorded a few times. The V gene is TRBV6-2 or TRBV6-3, the J gene TRBJ2-1; no reliable D call. The V end was cut by 2 bases, the J end by 0 bases, with 8 bases between. Germline loops: CDR1 MNHEY, CDR2 SVGEGT. The length of the CDR3 is 15 residues. Here the CDR3 DNA reads TGTGCCAGCAGTTACAGGGCAGCCTCCTACAATGAGCAGTTCTTC. Amino acids: CASSYRAASYNEQFF.